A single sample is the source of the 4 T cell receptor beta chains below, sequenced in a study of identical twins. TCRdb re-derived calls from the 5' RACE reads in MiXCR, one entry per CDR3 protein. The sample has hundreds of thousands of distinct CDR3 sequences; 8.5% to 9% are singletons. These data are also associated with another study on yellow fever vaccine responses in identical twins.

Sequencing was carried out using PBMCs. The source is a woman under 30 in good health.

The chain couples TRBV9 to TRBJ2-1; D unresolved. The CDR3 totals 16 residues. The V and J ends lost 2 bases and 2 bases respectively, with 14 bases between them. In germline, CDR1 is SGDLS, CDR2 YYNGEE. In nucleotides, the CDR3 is TGTGCCAGCAGCGTGGCCCCGGAGTCCCCCTACAATGAGCAGTTCTTC. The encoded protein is CASSVAPESPYNEQFF.

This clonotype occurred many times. CDR3 nucleotides: TGTGCCACCAGTGAGCCGGGAGGCTTCTACAATGAGCAGTTCTTC. Encoded protein: CATSEPGGFYNEQFF. V gene TRBV24-1 combines with J gene TRBJ2-1; 7 positions agree with TRBD2. The CDR3 is made up of 15 amino acids. The trim removed 4 bases at V and 3 bases at J, leaving 5 bases unmatched. CDR1 KGHDR and CDR2 SFDVKD come from the germline V gene.

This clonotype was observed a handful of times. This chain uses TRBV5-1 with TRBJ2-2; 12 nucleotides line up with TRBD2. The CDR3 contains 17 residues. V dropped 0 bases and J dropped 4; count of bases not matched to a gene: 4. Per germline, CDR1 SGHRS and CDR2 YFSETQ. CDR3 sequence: CASSLALAGGATGELFF. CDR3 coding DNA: TGCGCCAGCAGCTTGGCACTAGCGGGAGGAGCCACCGGGGAGCTGTTTTTT.

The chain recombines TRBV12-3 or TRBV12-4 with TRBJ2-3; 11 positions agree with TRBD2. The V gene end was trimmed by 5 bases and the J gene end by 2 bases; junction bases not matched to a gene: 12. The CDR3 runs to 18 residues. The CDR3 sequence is CASSPRLAGGFATDTQYF. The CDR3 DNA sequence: TGTGCCAGCAGTCCCCGGTTAGCGGGGGGGTTCGCCACAGATACGCAGTATTTT.